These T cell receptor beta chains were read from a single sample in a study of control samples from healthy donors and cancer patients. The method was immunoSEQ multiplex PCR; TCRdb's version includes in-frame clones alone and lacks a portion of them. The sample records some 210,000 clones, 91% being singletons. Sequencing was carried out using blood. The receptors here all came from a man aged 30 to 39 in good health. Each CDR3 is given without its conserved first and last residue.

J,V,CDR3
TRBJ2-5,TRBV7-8,ASSLMTSGGAKTQY
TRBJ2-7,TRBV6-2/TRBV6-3,ASSSHRGVRVEQY
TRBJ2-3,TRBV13,ASSLTGREFTDTQY
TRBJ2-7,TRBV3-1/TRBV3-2,ASSQDPRTGHEQY
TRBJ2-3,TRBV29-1,SVGNRATDTQY
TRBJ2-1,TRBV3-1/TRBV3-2,ASSQGSWQGNEQF
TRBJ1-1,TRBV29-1,SVPPENTEAF
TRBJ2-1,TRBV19,ASSRVPGTKF
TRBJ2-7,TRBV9,ASSVSGVEYEQY
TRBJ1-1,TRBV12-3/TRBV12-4,ASSSFLNTEAF
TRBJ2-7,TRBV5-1,ASSLDTGLGEQY
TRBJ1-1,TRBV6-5,ASSTGRREAF
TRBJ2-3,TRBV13,ASSLRGQTDTQY
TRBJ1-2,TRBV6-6,ASSHPGRGEPTDYGYT
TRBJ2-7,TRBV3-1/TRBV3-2,ASSQSRASGSYEQY
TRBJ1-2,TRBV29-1,SVRAGEANYGYT
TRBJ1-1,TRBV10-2,ASSDWGNTEAF
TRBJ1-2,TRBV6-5,ASSTSRPYGYT
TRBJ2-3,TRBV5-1,ASSLDPLGGADTQY
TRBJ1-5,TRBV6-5,ASGGTGPFNQPQH
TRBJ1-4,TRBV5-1,ASSLGLVDRNNEKLF
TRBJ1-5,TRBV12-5,ASGFTGQGNQPQH
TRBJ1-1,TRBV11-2,ASSSPGRSLVNTEAF
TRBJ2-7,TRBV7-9,ASSLTTGGGEQY
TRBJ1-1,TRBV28,ASSLDSAKAF
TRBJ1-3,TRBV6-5,ASRRQHSSGNTIY
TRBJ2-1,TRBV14,ASSRRGAYNEQF
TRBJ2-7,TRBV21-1,ASSKEVGKGPYEQY
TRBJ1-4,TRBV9,ASSAIFDEKLF
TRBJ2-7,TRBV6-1,ASSEDREPYEQY
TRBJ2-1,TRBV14,ASSQRPRWELNEQF
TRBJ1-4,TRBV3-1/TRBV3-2,ASSPRDRGFPNEKLF
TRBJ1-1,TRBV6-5,ASSYSDTGLAEAF
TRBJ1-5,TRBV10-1,ARWQEDNQPQH
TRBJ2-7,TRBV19,ASSTTGSYEQY
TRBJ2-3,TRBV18,ASSLAGPSTDTQY
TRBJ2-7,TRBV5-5,ASSFRGQLSYEQY
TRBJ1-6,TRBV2,ASRLDNSPLH
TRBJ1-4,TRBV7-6,ASSWTGDRSEKLF